This T cell receptor (beta chain) was sequenced in a study of shared clonotypes between healthy human individuals. Findings of the study overall: The generation probabilities recorded for non-shared clonotypes fell below those of clonotypes shared by all four donors.

As for this clone: The target antigen is unknown.

CDR1 and CDR2 from the germline V gene are SGHRS and YFSETQ. CDR3 length: 20 residues. Trimming removed 0 bases from V and 4 bases from J, with 26 bases in between. Sequencing used immunoSEQ multiplex PCR; TCRdb keeps in-frame clones, though not all of them. The data show approximately 500,000 clones, with around 96% seen just once and about 0.054% held by the top ten. This TCR came from a woman aged 25 to 39 in good health. The V and J genes are TRBV5-1 and TRBJ2-1, with D perhaps TRBD1 (7 bases). Sequencing used naive CD4+ T cells sorted from blood. Subset defined: CD45RA+ positively selected. The CDR3 protein is CASSLGHGKLNQGGYNEQFF. In DNA, the CDR3 is TGCGCCAGCAGCTTGGGACATGGAAAACTAAACCAGGGGGGTTACAATGAGCAGTTCTTC.